Shown below are 23 T cell receptor beta chains from a single sample sequenced in a study of neurological immune-mediated disorders. TCRdb reprocessed the 5' RACE reads with MiXCR, giving one entry per CDR3 protein. The table includes 85,000 to 110,000 distinct CDR3 sequences, 10% to 12% detected once. Stated time point: longitudinal time-point 3. Sample: PBMCs. Receptors originate from a female donor with HTLV-1-associated myelopathy (HAM/TSP).

This clonotype appeared many times. The chain combines TRBV20-1 with TRBJ2-2, with 8 positions matching TRBD1. J was trimmed by 4 bases and V by 6 bases; bases with no gene match: 10. The CDR3 contains 15 residues. Looked up from germline, CDR1 is DFQATT and CDR2 is SNEGSKA (reference sequence). In nucleotides, the CDR3 is TGCAGTGCCGTGGACAGGGCGGTGGGCACCGGGGAGCTGTTTTTT. Translated: CSAVDRAVGTGELFF.

Worth noting for this clonotype: A single base separates this from a much larger clone, so it may be a read error. This chain uses TRBV5-1 with TRBJ2-2; D ambiguous. Looked up from germline, CDR1 is SGHRS and CDR2 is YFSETQ. With 4 bases removed from V and 7 bases from J, the gap between germline ends came to 8 bases. This CDR3 contains 12 residues. Here the CDR3 DNA reads TGCGCCAGCAGCCCCGTGGGCGGGGAGCTGTTTTTT. Translating gives CASSPVGGELFF.

This clonotype was counted many times. J is TRBJ2-1 and V is TRBV5-1, with 9 bases fitting TRBD1. There are 15 residues in the CDR3. With 3 bases clipped from V and 7 bases from J, the junction kept 8 bases outside the gene matches. In germline, CDR1 is SGHRS, CDR2 YFSETQ. This CDR3 is CASSYGDRVGNEQFF. CDR3 nucleotide sequence: TGCGCCAGCAGCTACGGGGACAGGGTGGGGAATGAGCAGTTCTTC.

This clonotype occurred many times. CDR3 DNA sequence: TGTGCCAGCAGTTTGATGGTCTGGGGTTCTGGGGCCAACGTCCTGACTTTC. Protein product: CASSLMVWGSGANVLTF. The chain carries TRBV28 and TRBJ2-6; D gene unclear. Germline CDR1 and CDR2: MDHEN and SYDVKM. CDR3 size: 17 residues. Trimming took 3 bases from V and 1 from J, leaving 13 bases between them.

This clonotype was counted at least ten times. The CDR3, as DNA: TGTGCCAGCAGTTTAAGAGGTTGGGGGGGCTACACCTTC. Translation: CASSLRGWGGYTF. The V and J genes are TRBV12-3 or TRBV12-4 and TRBJ1-2; a possible D gene is TRBD1 (5 bases). The CDR3 consists of 13 residues. V was cut by 2 bases and J by 8 bases, with 12 bases left in between.

This clonotype was found many times. The rearrangement links TRBV20-1 to TRBJ1-2; D unresolved. CDR3 size: 17 residues. V gave up 5 bases and J gave up 4 bases, with 26 bases separating them. Germline assignment: CDR1 DFQATT and CDR2 SNEGSKA (reference sequence). In DNA form, the CDR3 reads TGCAGTGCTCCGACGCCTCTAGGAAACTCTGCGGGCTATGGCTACACCTTC. Amino acid sequence: CSAPTPLGNSAGYGYTF.

The table lists this clonotype with many counts. The rearrangement uses TRBV12-3 or TRBV12-4 and TRBJ2-1; 8 nucleotides match TRBD2. This CDR3 is built from 16 residues. With 3 bases clipped from V and 4 bases from J, the junction kept 8 bases outside the gene matches. CDR3 in amino acids: CASSLEARGGYNEQFF. DNA of the CDR3: TGTGCCAGCAGTTTGGAGGCCCGGGGGGGATACAATGAGCAGTTCTTC.

There are many counts of this clonotype. The rearrangement links TRBV28 to TRBJ1-1, with unresolved D. V was pared by 7 bases and J by 10 bases, with 22 bases between. Germline V lookup: CDR1 MDHEN, CDR2 SYDVKM. The CDR3 consists of 14 residues. The CDR3 DNA reads as TGTGCCAGCACCTATACCGACATCCCCTTGGGAGCTTTCTTT. Amino acid sequence: CASTYTDIPLGAFF.

In this sample, this clonotype turned up many times. CDR3 DNA: TGTGCCAGCACTCCCACGGGACAGACTCTTTACACTGAAGCTTTCTTT. This gives the protein CASTPTGQTLYTEAFF. The V call is TRBV7-2, the J call TRBJ1-1; 7 positions match TRBD1. Germline CDR1 reads SGHTA; CDR2 reads FQGNSA. This CDR3 has 16 amino acids. V lost 7 bases and J lost 3; bases outside the gene matches: 14.

On this clonotype: A much larger clone differs from this one at a single base, so this may be a read error. The V and J genes are TRBV18 and TRBJ2-1; D is unclear. This CDR3 region has 11 residues. Trimming left V 3 bases short and J 10 bases short, with 7 bases between. CDR1 and CDR2 (germline): KGHSH, LQKENI. The CDR3 spells CASSPMREQFF. The CDR3 coding sequence is TGTGCCAGCTCACCGATGCGAGAGCAGTTCTTC.

This clonotype was observed a few times. The J gene is TRBJ2-5, the V gene TRBV30; D possibly corresponds to TRBD2 (6 bases). V was clipped by 3 bases and J by 2 bases, with 13 bases between them. The CDR3 length is 14 residues. Germline assignment: CDR1 GTSNPN and CDR2 SVGIG (reference sequence). CDR3 sequence (DNA): TGTGCCTGGAGCGGAGGGGCCGGACAAGAGACCCAGTACTTC. As protein: CAWSGGAGQETQYF.

Many counts were recorded for this clonotype. The chain links TRBV10-3 to TRBJ1-3; 7 bases align to TRBD1. CDR3 length: 15 amino acids. CDR1 ENHRY and CDR2 SYGVKD come from the germline V gene. V shed 10 bases, J shed 0 bases, and the junction held 9 bases outside the gene matches. For the CDR3, the DNA is TGTGCCACAGTAGACAGGGATCGCTCTGGAAACACCATATATTTT. Amino acids: CATVDRDRSGNTIYF.

This clonotype was recorded at least ten times. The gene calls are TRBV6-2 or TRBV6-3 and TRBJ2-7; 9 bases fit TRBD1. V gave up 6 bases and J gave up 7 bases; unmatched junction bases: 13. Germline V lookup: CDR1 MNHEY, CDR2 SVGEGT. This CDR3 contains 15 residues. The CDR3 coding sequence is TGTGCCAGCAGGGCACCCGGACAGGGGTTGGGAGAGCAGTACTTC. Its translation is CASRAPGQGLGEQYF.

This clonotype was seen ten or more times. The genes are TRBV5-1 and TRBJ2-7; TRBD1 agrees at 8 bases. In germline, CDR1 is SGHRS, CDR2 YFSETQ. The CDR3 consists of 15 residues. Trimming took 7 bases from V and 1 from J; bases not matched to a gene: 10. The CDR3 DNA follows: TGCGCCAGCTACGACGAGAGGACAGGGTCCTACGAGCAGTACTTC. This encodes CASYDERTGSYEQYF.

Ten or more counts support this clonotype. The rearrangement links TRBV20-1 to TRBJ2-3, with a possible D match to TRBD1 (5 bases). This CDR3 is 13 amino acids long. Germline CDR1 is DFQATT and CDR2 is SNEGSKA (reference sequence). The V end was cut by 1 base, the J end by 8 bases, with 13 bases between. CDR3 region: CSARAPGQATQYF. The DNA for the CDR3 is TGCAGTGCTAGAGCCCCAGGGCAAGCTACGCAGTATTTT.

This clonotype was recorded many times. The chain recombines TRBV7-8 with TRBJ1-1, with a weak D call TRBD1 (5 bases). Germline CDR1 is SGHVS and CDR2 is FQNEAQ. V lost 1 base and J lost 0, with 9 bases in between. CDR3 size: 15 residues. The CDR3: CASSLDTGVNTEAFF. In DNA, the CDR3 is TGTGCCAGCAGCTTAGATACGGGGGTGAACACTGAAGCTTTCTTT.

This clonotype has ten or more counts. The V call is TRBV25-1, the J call TRBJ2-7; 7 bases agree with TRBD1. The germline V gene encodes CDR1 MGHDK and CDR2 SYGVNS. V lost 3 bases, J lost 3 bases, and 2 bases stayed unmatched. The length of the CDR3 is 13 residues. The CDR3 DNA reads TGTGCCAGCAGTGAGAGACAGGGCTACGAGCAGTACTTC. As protein: CASSERQGYEQYF.

On this clonotype: A much larger clone is a single base away; this may be a read error. The rearrangement links TRBV7-2 to TRBJ2-5, with 7 bases identical to TRBD2. The germline CDR1 and CDR2 sequences are SGHTA and FQGNSA. There are 13 residues in the CDR3. Here the CDR3 reads CANSLTSMETQYF. CDR3 bases: TGTGCCAACAGCTTGACTAGCATGGAGACCCAGTACTTC.

In this sample, this clonotype turned up many times. The CDR3 loop is CASSPPGQGGEKLFF. The CDR3 DNA sequence: TGCGCCAGCAGCCCCCCGGGACAGGGAGGTGAAAAACTGTTTTTT. The rearrangement links TRBV5-1 to TRBJ1-4, with 9 bases that match TRBD1. CDR3 length equals 15 residues. CDR1 SGHRS and CDR2 YFSETQ come from the germline V gene. The trim removed 4 bases at V and 7 bases at J, leaving 8 bases unmatched.

A single count supports this clonotype. An end of the junction differs from the germline gene, which may be a read error. V and J are TRBV19 and TRBJ1-2; D not resolved. CDR3 size: 14 residues. CDR1 and CDR2 from the germline V gene are LNHDA and SQIVND (reference sequence). The CDR3 nucleotides are TGTACCAGCCGTCGCGCAGGAGCTAACTATGGCTACACCTTC. The encoded protein is CTSRRAGANYGYTF.

As to this clonotype: Since a much larger clone is just one base distant, this may be a read error. The rearrangement uses TRBV12-3 or TRBV12-4 and TRBJ1-1, with D unclear. V dropped 1 base and J dropped 11 bases, with 11 bases sitting between them. CDR3 length: 12 amino acids. This CDR3 is CASSLDLRVAFF. For the CDR3, the DNA is TGTGCCAGCAGTTTAGATCTCCGGGTGGCTTTCTTT.

In regard to this clonotype: A much bigger clone sits one base away, suggesting this may be a read error. The J gene is TRBJ1-5, the V gene TRBV20-1; D unresolved. The CDR3 is 14 amino acids. Germline V gene lookup returns CDR1 DFQATT and CDR2 SNEGSKA (reference sequence). V dropped 4 bases and J dropped 2 bases, with 12 bases sitting between them. DNA for the CDR3: TGCAGTGCTATAGTCCCTGGAGGCAATCAGCCCCAGCATTTT. Translating it yields CSAIVPGGNQPQHF.

This clonotype was recorded at least ten times. The genes are TRBV14 and TRBJ1-6; a weak D match, TRBD1 (6 bases). This CDR3 comprises 14 residues. V was clipped by 3 bases and J by 9 bases, with 12 bases between them. Germline values: CDR1 SGHDN, CDR2 FVKESK. CDR3: CASSQGRGSSPLHF. DNA for the CDR3: TGTGCCAGCAGCCAGGGGAGGGGGAGTTCACCCCTCCACTTT.